This T cell receptor (beta chain) originates from a study of OX40 agonist ivuxolimab in advanced cancers. For the study at large: The study treated patients with ivuxolimab, an agonistic anti-OX40 (CD134) antibody. Ivuxolimab was delivered to patients intravenously every 2 weeks at doses spanning 0.01 to 10 mg/kg. One patient with hepatocellular carcinoma and two with cutaneous melanoma, three in all, had partial responses. Past anti-PD-1, anti-PD-L1 or anti-CTLA-4 therapy was accepted, and 40% to 50% had received some.

The V gene end was trimmed by 8 bases and the J gene end by 1 base; junction bases not matched to a gene: 5. This CDR3 spans 13 amino acids. Germline CDR1 is MDHEN and CDR2 is SYDVKM. TCRdb's copy holds only in-frame clones and misses some; the assay was immunoSEQ multiplex PCR. In the table there are about 70,000 clones, about nine tenths of which are singletons. The material was CD4+ or CD8+ T cells sorted from blood, obtained in a trial of the OX40 agonist ivuxolimab. The chain joins TRBV28 to TRBJ2-7; TRBD1 aligns across 7 bases. This sequence originates from an adult with an advanced solid tumor such as melanoma, head and neck, liver or kidney cancer. The CDR3 bases are TGTGCCAGCCTACCAGGGGGATCCTACGAGCAGTACTTC. Its translation: CASLPGGSYEQYF.